This TCR beta chain originates from a study of blood T cell repertoires in COVID-19. Study-level information: Whether acute or convalescent, the COVID-19 samples came from the United States, Italy and Spain.

The CDR3 sequence is 13 residues long. V lost 7 bases and J lost 8, with 15 bases in between. Germline CDR1 is LNHDA and CDR2 is SQIVND (reference sequence). Participants spanned ages about 18 to 95 years and resided in fewer than 30 US areas. What the recovered Cohort 3 donors had was two negative PCRs, clearance, or symptom resolution. The table lists this clone with a few counts. Profiling relied on immunoSEQ multiplex PCR, and the TCRdb table lists in-frame clones only, not all of them. The data hold 200,000 to 250,000 clones, with 75% to 85% observed a single time. The rearrangement links TRBV19 to TRBJ1-5; possibly TRBD1 for D (6 bases). The TCR originated in a man in his forties who had recovered from COVID-19. Source material: PBMCs or T cells enriched from blood (not recorded which). The chain's CDR3 is CASIRGAGEPQHF. The CDR3 nucleotides are TGTGCCAGTATTCGGGGGGCGGGAGAGCCCCAGCATTTT. The whole variable domain, filled in from reference TRBV19 and TRBJ1-5, reads DGGITQSPKYLFRKEGQNVTLSCEQNLNHDAMYWYRQDPGQGLRLIYYSQIVNDFQKGDIAEGYSVSREKKESFPLTVTSAQKNPTAFYLCASIRGAGEPQHFGDGTRLSIL.